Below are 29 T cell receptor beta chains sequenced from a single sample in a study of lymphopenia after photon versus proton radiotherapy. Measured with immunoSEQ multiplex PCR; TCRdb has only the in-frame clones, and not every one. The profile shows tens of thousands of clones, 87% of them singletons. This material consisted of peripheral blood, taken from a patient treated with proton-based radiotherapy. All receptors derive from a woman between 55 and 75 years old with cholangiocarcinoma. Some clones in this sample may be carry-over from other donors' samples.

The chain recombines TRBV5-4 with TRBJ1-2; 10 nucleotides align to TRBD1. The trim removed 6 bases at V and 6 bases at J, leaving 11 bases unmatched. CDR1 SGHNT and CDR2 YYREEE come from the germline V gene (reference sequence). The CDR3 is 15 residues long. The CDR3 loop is CASTPDRGLWDGYTF. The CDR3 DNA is TGTGCCAGCACCCCTGACAGGGGGCTTTGGGATGGCTACACCTTC.

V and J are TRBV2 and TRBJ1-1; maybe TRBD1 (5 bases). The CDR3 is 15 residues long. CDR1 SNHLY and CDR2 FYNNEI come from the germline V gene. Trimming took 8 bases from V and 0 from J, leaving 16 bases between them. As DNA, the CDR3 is TGTGCCAGCCCAGCGGGGGGAGGGATGAACACTGAAGCTTTCTTT. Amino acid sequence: CASPAGGGMNTEAFF. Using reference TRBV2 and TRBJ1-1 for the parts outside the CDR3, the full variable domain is EPEVTQTPSHQVTQMGQEVILRCVPISNHLYFYWYRQILGQKVEFLVSFYNNEISEKSEIFDDQFSVERPDGSNFTLKIRSTKLEDSAMYFCASPAGGGMNTEAFFGQGTRLTVV.

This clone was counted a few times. The CDR3 reads CASSLSLADSGNTIYF. CDR3 bases: TGCGCCAGCAGCCTCTCACTGGCAGACTCTGGAAACACCATATATTTT. The rearrangement uses TRBV4-1 and TRBJ1-3; D not resolved. Trimming pared 4 bases from V and 0 bases from J, leaving 13 bases between. The length of the CDR3 is 16 residues. CDR1 and CDR2 (germline): MGHRA, YSYEKL.

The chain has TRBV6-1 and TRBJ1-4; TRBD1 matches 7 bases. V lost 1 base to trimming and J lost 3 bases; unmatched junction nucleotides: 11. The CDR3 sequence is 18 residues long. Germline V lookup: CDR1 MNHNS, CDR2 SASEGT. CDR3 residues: CASSEVVRGALSNEKLFF. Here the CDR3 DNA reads TGTGCCAGCAGTGAAGTAGTCAGGGGGGCATTATCTAATGAAAAACTGTTTTTT.

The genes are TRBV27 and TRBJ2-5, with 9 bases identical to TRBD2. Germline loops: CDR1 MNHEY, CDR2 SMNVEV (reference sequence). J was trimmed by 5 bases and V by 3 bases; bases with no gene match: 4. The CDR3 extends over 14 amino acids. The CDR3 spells CASSFSGSRETQYF. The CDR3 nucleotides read TGTGCCAGCAGTTTTAGCGGGAGTCGGGAGACCCAGTACTTC.

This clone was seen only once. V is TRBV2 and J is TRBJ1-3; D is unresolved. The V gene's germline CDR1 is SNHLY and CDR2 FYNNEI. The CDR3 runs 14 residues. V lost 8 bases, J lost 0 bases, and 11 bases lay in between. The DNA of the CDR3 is TGTGCCAGCTCCGGGCACTCCTCTGGAAACACCATATATTTT. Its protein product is CASSGHSSGNTIYF.

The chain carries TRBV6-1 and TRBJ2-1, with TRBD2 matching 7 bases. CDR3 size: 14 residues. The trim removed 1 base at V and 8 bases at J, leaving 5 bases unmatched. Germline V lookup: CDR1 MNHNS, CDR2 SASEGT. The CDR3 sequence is CASSEGLAPYEQFF. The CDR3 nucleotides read TGTGCCAGCAGTGAAGGACTAGCCCCCTATGAGCAGTTCTTC.

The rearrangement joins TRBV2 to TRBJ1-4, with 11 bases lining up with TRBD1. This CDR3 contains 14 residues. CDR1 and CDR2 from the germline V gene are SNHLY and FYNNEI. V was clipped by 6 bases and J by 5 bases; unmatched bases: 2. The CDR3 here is CASSGDRGNEKLFF. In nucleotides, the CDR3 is TGTGCCAGCAGCGGGGACAGGGGGAATGAAAAACTGTTTTTT.

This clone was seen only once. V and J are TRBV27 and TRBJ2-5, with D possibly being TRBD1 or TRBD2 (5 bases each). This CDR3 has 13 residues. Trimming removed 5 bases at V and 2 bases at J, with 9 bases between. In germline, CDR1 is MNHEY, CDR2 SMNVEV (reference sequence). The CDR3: CASSRDQQETQYF. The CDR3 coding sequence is TGTGCCAGCAGTCGGGACCAACAAGAGACCCAGTACTTC.

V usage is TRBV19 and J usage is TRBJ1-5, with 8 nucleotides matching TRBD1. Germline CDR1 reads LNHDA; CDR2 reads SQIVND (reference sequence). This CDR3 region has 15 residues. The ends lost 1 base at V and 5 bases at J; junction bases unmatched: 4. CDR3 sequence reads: CASSIGGQGYQPQHF. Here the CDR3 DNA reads TGTGCCAGTAGTATAGGTGGACAGGGTTATCAGCCCCAGCATTTT. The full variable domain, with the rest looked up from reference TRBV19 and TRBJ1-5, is DGGITQSPKYLFRKEGQNVTLSCEQNLNHDAMYWYRQDPGQGLRLIYYSQIVNDFQKGDIAEGYSVSREKKESFPLTVTSAQKNPTAFYLCASSIGGQGYQPQHFGDGTRLSIL.

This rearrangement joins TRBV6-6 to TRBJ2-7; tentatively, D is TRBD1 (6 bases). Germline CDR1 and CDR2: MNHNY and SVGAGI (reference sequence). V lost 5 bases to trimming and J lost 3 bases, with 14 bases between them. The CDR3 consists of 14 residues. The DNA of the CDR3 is TGTGCCAGCAGTAACCCCAAAGGGGGCTACGAGCAGTACTTC. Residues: CASSNPKGGYEQYF.

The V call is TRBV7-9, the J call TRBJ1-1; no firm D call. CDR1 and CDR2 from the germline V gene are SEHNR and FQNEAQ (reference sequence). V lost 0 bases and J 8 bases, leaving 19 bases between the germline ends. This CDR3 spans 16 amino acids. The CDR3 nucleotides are TGTGCCAGCAGCTTAGCGGGGTGGGAGACGGATACAGAAGCTTTCTTT. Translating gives CASSLAGWETDTEAFF.

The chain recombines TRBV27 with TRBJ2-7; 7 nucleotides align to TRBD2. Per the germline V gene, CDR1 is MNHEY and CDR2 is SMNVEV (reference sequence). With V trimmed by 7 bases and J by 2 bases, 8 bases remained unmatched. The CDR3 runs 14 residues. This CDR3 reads CASKPGGTPYEQYF. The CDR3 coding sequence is TGTGCCAGCAAGCCGGGGGGTACACCCTACGAGCAGTACTTC.

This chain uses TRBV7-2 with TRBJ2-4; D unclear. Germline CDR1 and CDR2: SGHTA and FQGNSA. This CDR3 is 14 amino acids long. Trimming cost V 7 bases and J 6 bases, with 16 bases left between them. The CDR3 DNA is TGTGCCAGCAACCTTATGGGCAGCCTAAACATTCAGTACTTC. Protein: CASNLMGSLNIQYF.

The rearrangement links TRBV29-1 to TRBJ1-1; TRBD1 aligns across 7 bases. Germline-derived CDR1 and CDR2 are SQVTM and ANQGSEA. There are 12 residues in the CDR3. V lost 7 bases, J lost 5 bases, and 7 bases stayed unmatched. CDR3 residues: CSASTGWTEAFF. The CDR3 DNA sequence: TGCAGCGCCTCGACAGGGTGGACTGAAGCTTTCTTT.

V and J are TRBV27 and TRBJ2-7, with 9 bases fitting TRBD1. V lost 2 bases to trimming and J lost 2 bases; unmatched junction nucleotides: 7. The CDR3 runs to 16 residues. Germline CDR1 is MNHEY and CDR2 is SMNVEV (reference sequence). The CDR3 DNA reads TGTGCCAGCAGTTTAAAGGGACAGGGTGTGACCTACGAGCAGTACTTC. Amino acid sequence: CASSLKGQGVTYEQYF.

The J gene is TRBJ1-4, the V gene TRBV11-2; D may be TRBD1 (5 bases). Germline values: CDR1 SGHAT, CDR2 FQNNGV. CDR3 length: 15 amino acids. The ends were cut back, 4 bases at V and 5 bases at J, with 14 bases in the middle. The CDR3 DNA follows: TGTGCCAGCAGCTCGCCCCGACGGGGCAATGAAAAACTGTTTTTT. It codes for CASSSPRRGNEKLFF.

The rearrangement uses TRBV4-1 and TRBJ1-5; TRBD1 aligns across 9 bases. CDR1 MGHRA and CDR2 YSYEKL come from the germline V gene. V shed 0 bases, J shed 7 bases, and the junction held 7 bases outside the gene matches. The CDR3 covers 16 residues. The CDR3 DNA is TGCGCCAGCAGCCAAGATCGGGGACAGGGTCTCCAGCCCCAGCATTTT. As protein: CASSQDRGQGLQPQHF.

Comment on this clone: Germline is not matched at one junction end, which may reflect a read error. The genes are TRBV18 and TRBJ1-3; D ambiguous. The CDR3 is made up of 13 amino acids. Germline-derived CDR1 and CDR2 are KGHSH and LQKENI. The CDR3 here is CASSPQTGNTIYF. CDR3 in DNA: TGTGCCAGCTCCCCACAGACTGGAAACACCATATATTTT.

CDR3 protein: CATSGQNANYGYTF. CDR3 nucleotide sequence: TGTGCCACCTCCGGACAGAACGCTAACTATGGCTACACCTTC. V usage is TRBV5-4 and J usage is TRBJ1-2, with D tentatively TRBD1 (6 bases). The CDR3 is made up of 14 amino acids. The V end was cut by 9 bases, the J end by 0 bases, with 15 bases between. CDR1 SGHNT and CDR2 YYREEE come from the germline V gene (reference sequence).

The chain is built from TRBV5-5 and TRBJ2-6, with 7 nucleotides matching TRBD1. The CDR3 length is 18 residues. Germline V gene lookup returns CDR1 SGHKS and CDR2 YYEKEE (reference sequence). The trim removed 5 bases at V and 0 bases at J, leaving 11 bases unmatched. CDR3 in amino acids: CASSYRQGSHSGANVLTF. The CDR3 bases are TGTGCCAGCAGTTACCGACAGGGCTCACACTCTGGGGCCAACGTCCTGACTTTC. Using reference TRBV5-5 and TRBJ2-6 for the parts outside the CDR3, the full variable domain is DAGVTQSPTHLIKTRGQQVTLRCSPISGHKSVSWYQQVLGQGPQFIFQYYEKEERGRGNFPDRFSARQFPNYSSELNVNALLLGDSALYLCASSYRQGSHSGANVLTFGAGSRLTVL.

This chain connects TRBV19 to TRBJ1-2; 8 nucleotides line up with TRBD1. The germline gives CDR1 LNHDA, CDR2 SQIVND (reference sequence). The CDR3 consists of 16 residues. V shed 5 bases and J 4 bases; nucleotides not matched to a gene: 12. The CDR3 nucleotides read TGTGCCAGTAGTGGAGAGGGCAGGGGGCGGCTCTATGGCTACACCTTC. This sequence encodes CASSGEGRGRLYGYTF.

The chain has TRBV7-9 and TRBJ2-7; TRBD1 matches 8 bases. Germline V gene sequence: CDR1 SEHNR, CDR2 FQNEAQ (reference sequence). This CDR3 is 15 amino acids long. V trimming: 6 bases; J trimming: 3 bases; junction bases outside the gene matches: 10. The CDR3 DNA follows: TGTGCCAGCAGTACAACAGGGGGGATCCACTACGAGCAGTACTTC. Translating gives CASSTTGGIHYEQYF.

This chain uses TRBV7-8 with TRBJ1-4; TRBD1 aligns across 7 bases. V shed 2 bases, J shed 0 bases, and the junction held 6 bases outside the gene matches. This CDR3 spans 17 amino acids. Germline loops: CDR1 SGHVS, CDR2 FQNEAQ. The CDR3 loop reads CASSLRTGLATNEKLFF. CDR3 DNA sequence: TGTGCCAGCAGCTTACGGACAGGCCTTGCAACTAATGAAAAACTGTTTTTT.

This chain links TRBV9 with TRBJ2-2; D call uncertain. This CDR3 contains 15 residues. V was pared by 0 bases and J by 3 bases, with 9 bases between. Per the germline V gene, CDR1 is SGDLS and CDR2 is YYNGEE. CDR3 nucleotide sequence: TGTGCCAGCAGCGTAGTCGTAGCAGACACCGGGGAGCTGTTTTTT. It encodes CASSVVVADTGELFF.

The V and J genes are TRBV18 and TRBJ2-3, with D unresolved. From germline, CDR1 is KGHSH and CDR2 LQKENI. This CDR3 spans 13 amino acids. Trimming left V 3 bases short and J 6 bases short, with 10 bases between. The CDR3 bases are TGTGCCAGCTCACCGAAGCGAGTGGATACGCAGTATTTT. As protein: CASSPKRVDTQYF.

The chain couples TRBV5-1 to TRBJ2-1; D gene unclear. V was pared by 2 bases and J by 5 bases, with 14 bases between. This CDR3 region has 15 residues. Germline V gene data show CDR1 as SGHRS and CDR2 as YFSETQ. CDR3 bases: TGCGCCAGCAGCTTTCAAGTAGGTCAAAACAATGAGCAGTTCTTC. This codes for CASSFQVGQNNEQFF.

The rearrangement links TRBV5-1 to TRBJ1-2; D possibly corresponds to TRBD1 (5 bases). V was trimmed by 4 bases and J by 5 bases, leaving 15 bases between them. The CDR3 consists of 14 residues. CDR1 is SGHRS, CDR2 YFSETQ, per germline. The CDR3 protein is CASSPNMEGYGYTF. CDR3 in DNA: TGCGCCAGCAGCCCAAACATGGAGGGGTATGGCTACACCTTC.

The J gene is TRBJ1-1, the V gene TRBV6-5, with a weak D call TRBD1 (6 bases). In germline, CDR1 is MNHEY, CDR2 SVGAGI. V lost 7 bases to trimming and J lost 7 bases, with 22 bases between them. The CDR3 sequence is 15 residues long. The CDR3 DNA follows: TGTGCCAGCATGGGGGTTGACAGGAAGAGGGGTGAAGCTTTCTTT. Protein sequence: CASMGVDRKRGEAFF.